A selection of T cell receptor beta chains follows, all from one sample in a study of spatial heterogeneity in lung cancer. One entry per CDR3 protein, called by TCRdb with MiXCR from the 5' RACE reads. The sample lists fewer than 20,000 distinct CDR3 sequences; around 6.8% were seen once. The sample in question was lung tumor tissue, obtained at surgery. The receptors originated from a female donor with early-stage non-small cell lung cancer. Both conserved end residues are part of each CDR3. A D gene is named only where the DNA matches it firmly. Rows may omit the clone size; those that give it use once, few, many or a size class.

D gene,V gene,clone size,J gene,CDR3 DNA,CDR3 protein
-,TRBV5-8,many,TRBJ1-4,TGTGCCAGCAGCTTGACAGGGAGGGTAGAAAAACTGTTTTTT,CASSLTGRVEKLFF
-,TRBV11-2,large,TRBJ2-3,TGTGCCAGCAGCTTAGGCGGCATCAGCACAGATACGCAGTATTTT,CASSLGGISTDTQYF
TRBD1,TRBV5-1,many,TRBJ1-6,TGCGCCAGCAGCCCGACAGGGAACCTCCGCAATTCACCCCTCCACTTT,CASSPTGNLRNSPLHF
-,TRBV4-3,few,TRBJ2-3,TGCGCCAGCAGCTTAGCTTTACCCCTGCGTACGCAGTATTTT,CASSLALPLRTQYF
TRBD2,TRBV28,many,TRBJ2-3,TGTGCCAGCAGCCTGGGACTAGCGGGGCGGGGAGTCACAGATACGCAGTATTTT,CASSLGLAGRGVTDTQYF
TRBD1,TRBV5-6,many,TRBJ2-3,TGTGCCAGCAGCTTGGGATCGGGACAGGGAGCAGATACGCAGTATTTT,CASSLGSGQGADTQYF
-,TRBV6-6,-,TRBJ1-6,TGTGCCGGACGGGGACCCGACAATTCACCCCTCCACTTT,CAGRGPDNSPLHF
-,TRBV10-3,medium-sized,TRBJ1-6,TGTGCCATCAGGCCGACCGCTGATAATTCACCCCTCCACTTT,CAIRPTADNSPLHF
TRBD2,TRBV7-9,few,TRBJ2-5,TGTGCCAGCAGCTTAGGAGGACTAGTGAACCGGGGGACCCAGTACTTC,CASSLGGLVNRGTQYF
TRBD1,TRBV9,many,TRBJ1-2,TGTGCCAGCAGCGTAGGTCCAGGGGGGAACTATGGCTACACCTTC,CASSVGPGGNYGYTF
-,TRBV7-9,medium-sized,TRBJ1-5,TGTGCCAGCAGCTTGGACGCATCTTTCAATCAGCCCCAGCATTTT,CASSLDASFNQPQHF
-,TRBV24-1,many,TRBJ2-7,TGTGCCACCAGTGACGCGACTGAGAGCTCCTACGAGCAGTACTTC,CATSDATESSYEQYF
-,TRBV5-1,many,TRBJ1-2,TGCGCCAGCAGCCCCTCGGCGGCGACCTATGGCTACACCTTC,CASSPSAATYGYTF
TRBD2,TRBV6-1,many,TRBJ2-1,TGTGCCAGCAGTGAGAAGGGTAGCGGGGGAATCTACAATGAGCAGTTCTTC,CASSEKGSGGIYNEQFF
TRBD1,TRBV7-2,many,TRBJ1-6,TGTGCCAGCAGCCTACAGGGGATTAATTCACCCCTCCACTTT,CASSLQGINSPLHF
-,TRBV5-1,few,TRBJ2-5,TGCGCCAGCAGCTTGGGTCACGGGATACGGGCAGAGACCCAGTACTTC,CASSLGHGIRAETQYF
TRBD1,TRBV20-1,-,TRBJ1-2,TGCAGTGCTAGCCCCGACAGGGTGCTGGGCTACACCTTC,CSASPDRVLGYTF
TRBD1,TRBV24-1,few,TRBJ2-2,TGTGCCACCAGTGATGGCGGACAGGGGGCACCCGGGGAGCTGTTTTTT,CATSDGGQGAPGELFF
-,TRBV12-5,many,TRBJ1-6,TGTGCTAGTGGTTTGGCAGGGGTAGGCTCACCCCTCCACTTT,CASGLAGVGSPLHF
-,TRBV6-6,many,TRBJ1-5,TGTGCCAGCAGTTACTCCGGGCCAGCGGGGGGACTTAGCAATCAGCCCCAGCATTTT,CASSYSGPAGGLSNQPQHF
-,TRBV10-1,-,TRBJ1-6,TGCGCCAGCAGCGTCGGGACGGGGAATTCACCCCTCCACTTT,CASSVGTGNSPLHF
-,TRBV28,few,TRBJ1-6,TGTGCCAGCAGTCCTTTACTAAATTCACCCCTCCACTTT,CASSPLLNSPLHF
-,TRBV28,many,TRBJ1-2,TGTGCCAGCGGATGGATATTCTCACTCACCTTC,CASGWIFSLTF
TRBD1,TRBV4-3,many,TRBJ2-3,TGCGCCAGCAGCCAAGAAGGGACAGTGAGGGATACGCAGTATTTT,CASSQEGTVRDTQYF
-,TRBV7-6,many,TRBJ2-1,TGTGCCAGCAGCTTAAACGCAGGGGCAAGGGGTGAGCAGTTCTTC,CASSLNAGARGEQFF
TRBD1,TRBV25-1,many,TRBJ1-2,TGTGCCAGCAGGGGTGAGGACAGGGGGCTCGGTGGCTACACCTTC,CASRGEDRGLGGYTF
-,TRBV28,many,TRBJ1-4,TGTGCCAGCAGTACTAGGGACGGCGACGAGACTAATGAAAAACTGTTTTTT,CASSTRDGDETNEKLFF
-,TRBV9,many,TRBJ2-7,TGTGCCAGCAGCTCCGAGAAGGGATCCTACGAGCAGTACTTC,CASSSEKGSYEQYF
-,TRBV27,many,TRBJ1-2,TGTGCCAGCAGTTCCTCGGATGCGGGGGACTATGGCTACACCTTC,CASSSSDAGDYGYTF
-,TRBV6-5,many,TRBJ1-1,TGTGCCAGCAGTTACTCCAGGGAAAGTGAAGCTTTCTTT,CASSYSRESEAFF
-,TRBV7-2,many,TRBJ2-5,TGTGCCAGCAGCCCCAACACTTTCCAAGAGACCCAGTACTTC,CASSPNTFQETQYF
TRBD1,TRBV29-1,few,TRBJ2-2,TGCAGCGTTCGGGGTGCAGCGGGACAGGGTAACACCGGGGAGCTGTTTTTT,CSVRGAAGQGNTGELFF
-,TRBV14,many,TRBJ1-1,TGTGCCAGCAGCCAAGTCAGGGGCATGAACACTGAAGCTTTCTTT,CASSQVRGMNTEAFF
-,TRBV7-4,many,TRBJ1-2,TGTGCCAGCAGCGCCCCGTCCAGGGCTAACTATGGCTACACCTTC,CASSAPSRANYGYTF
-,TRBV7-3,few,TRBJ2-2,TGTGCCAGCAGCCTTAACGGGCTAGGGAACACCGGGGAGCTGTTTTTT,CASSLNGLGNTGELFF
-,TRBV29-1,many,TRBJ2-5,TGCAGCGTTGAACGGGTCTTAGGAGAGACCCAGTACTTC,CSVERVLGETQYF
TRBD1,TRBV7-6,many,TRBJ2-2,TGTGCCAGCAGCTCCACAGGGGCGAACACCGGGGAGCTGTTTTTT,CASSSTGANTGELFF
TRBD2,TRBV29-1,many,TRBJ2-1,TGCAGCGTTGTAGCGGGGGGGATTTGGGCGCAGTTCTTC,CSVVAGGIWAQFF
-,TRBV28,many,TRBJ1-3,TGTGCCAGCAGCCACCCCGGGACTGGAAACACCATATATTTT,CASSHPGTGNTIYF
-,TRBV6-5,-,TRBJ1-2,TGTGCCAGCAGGGCCATGGACAGTCGGTTCTATGGCTACACCTTC,CASRAMDSRFYGYTF
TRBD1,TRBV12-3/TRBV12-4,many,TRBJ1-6,TGTGCCAGCAGTCCCCCAGGGGGAGGGTCACCCCTCCACTTT,CASSPPGGGSPLHF
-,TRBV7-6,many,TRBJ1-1,TGTGCCAGCAGAGGAGGGGACACTGAAGCTTTCTTT,CASRGGDTEAFF
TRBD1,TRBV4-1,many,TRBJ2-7,TGCGCCAGCAGCCTTGTGTCCGGGACAGGATCCTACGAGCAGTACTTC,CASSLVSGTGSYEQYF
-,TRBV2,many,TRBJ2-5,TGTGCCAGCAGTCCCGACACATCCCGGTTCCAGTACTTC,CASSPDTSRFQYF
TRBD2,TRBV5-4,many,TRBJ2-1,TGTGCCAGCAGGTCGACTAGCGGGGGCTACAATGAGCAGTTCTTC,CASRSTSGGYNEQFF
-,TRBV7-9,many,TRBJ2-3,TGTGCCAGCAGCTTTAGCGGACCAGATACGCAGTATTTT,CASSFSGPDTQYF
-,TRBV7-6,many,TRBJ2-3,TGTGCCAGCAGCTTAGCCCAGGACGGCACAGATACGCAGTATTTT,CASSLAQDGTDTQYF
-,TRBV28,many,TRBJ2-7,TGTGCCAGCAGTCGCGGGAACTCCTACGAGCAGTACTTC,CASSRGNSYEQYF
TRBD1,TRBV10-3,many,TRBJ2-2,TGTGCCATCAGTGAGGCCGGGACAGGGAACACCGGGGAGCTGTTTTTT,CAISEAGTGNTGELFF
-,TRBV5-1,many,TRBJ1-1,TGCGCCAGCAGCTTGGAAGCGCGGGGAGGAGGGAACACTGAAGCTTTCTTT,CASSLEARGGGNTEAFF
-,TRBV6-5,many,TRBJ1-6,TGTGCCAGCAGCCAGAGGGTATATAATTCACCCCTCCACTTT,CASSQRVYNSPLHF
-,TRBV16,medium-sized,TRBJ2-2,TGTGCCAGCAGCGAAAGCCCTGGCGGGGAGCTGTTTTTT,CASSESPGGELFF
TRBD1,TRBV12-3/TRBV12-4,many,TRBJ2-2,TGTGCCAGCAGTTTTGAGACAGGGCATTCCACCGGGGAGCTGTTTTTT,CASSFETGHSTGELFF